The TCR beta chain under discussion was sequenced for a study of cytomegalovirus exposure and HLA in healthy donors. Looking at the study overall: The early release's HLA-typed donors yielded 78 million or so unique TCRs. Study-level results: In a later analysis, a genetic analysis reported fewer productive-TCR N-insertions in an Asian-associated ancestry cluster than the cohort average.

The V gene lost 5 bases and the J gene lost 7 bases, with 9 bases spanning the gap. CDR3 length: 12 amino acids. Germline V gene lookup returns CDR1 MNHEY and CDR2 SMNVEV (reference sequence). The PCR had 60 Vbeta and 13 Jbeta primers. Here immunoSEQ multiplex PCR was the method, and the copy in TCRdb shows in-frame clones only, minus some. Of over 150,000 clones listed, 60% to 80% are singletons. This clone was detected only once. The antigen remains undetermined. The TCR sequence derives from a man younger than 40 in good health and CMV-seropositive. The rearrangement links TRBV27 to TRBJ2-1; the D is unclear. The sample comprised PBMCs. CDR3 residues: CASSPDWNEQFF. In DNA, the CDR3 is TGTGCCAGCAGTCCCGACTGGAATGAGCAGTTCTTC.